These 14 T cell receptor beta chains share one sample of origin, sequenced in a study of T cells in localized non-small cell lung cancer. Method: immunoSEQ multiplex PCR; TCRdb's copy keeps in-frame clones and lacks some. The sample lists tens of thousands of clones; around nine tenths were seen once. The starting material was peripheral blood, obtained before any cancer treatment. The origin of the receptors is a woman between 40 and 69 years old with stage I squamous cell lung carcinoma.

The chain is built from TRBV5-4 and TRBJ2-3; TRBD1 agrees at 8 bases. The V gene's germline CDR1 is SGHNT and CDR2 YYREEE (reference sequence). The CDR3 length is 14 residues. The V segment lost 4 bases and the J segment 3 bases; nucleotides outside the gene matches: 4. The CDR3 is CASSVGQGTDTQYF. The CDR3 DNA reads TGTGCCAGCAGCGTCGGACAGGGAACAGATACGCAGTATTTT.

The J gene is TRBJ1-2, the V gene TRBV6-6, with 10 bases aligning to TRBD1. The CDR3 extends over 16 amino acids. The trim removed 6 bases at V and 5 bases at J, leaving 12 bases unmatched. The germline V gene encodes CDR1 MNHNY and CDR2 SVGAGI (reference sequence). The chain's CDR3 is CASSFEGGTGVYGYTF. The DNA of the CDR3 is TGTGCCAGCAGCTTTGAAGGGGGGACAGGGGTTTATGGCTACACCTTC.

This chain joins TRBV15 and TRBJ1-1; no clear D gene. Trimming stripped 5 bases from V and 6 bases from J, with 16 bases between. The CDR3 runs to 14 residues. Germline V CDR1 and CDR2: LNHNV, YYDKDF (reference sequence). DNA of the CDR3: TGTGCCACCAGCTCACTTGGCGGGGTCCCTGAAGCTTTCTTT. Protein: CATSSLGGVPEAFF.

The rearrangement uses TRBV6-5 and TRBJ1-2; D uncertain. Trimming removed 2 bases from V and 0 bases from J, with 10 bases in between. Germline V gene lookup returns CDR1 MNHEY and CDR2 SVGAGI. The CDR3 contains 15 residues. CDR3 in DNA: TGTGCCAGCAGTTACAGAAGAACTACTAACTATGGCTACACCTTC. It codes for CASSYRRTTNYGYTF.

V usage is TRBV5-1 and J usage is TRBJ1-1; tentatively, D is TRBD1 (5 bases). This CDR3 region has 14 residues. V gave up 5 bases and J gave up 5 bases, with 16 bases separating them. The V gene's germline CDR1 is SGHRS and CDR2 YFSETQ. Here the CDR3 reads CASRPGRSDTEAFF. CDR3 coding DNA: TGCGCCAGCAGGCCGGGACGTTCGGATACTGAAGCTTTCTTT.

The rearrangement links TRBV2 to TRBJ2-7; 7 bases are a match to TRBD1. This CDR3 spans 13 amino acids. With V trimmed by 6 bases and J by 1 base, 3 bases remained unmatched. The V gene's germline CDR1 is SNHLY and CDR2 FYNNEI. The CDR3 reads CASRGTDSYEQYF. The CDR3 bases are TGTGCCAGCAGAGGGACAGATTCCTACGAGCAGTACTTC.

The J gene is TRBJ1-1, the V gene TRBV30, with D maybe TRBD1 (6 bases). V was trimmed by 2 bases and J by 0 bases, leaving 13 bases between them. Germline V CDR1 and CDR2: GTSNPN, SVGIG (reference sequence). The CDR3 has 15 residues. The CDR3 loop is CAWSSAGAMNTEAFF. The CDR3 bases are TGTGCCTGGAGTTCGGCAGGGGCGATGAACACTGAAGCTTTCTTT.

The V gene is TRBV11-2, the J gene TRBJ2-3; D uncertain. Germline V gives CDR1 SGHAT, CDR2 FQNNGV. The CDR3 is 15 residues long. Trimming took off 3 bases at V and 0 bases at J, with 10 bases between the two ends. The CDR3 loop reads CASSFRTGSTDTQYF. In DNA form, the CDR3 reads TGTGCCAGCAGCTTTCGGACCGGAAGCACAGATACGCAGTATTTT.

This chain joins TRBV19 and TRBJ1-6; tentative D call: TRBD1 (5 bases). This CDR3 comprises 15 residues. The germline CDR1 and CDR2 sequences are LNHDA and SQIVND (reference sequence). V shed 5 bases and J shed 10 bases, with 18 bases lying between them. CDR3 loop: CASSPQGGRHSPLHF. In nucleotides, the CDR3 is TGTGCCAGTAGTCCCCAGGGAGGGAGGCACTCACCCCTCCACTTT.

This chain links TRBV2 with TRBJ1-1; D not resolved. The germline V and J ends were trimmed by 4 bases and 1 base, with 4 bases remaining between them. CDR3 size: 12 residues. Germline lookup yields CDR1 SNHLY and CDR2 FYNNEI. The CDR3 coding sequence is TGTGCCAGCAGTGTGACGAACACTGAAGCTTTCTTT. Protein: CASSVTNTEAFF.

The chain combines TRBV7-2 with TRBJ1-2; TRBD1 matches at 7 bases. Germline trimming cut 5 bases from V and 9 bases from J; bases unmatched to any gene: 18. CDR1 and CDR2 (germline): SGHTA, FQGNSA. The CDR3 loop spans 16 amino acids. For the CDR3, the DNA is TGTGCCAGCAGCCCGACAGGGAGCGTTGTAGGAATTAGCTACACCTTC. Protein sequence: CASSPTGSVVGISYTF.

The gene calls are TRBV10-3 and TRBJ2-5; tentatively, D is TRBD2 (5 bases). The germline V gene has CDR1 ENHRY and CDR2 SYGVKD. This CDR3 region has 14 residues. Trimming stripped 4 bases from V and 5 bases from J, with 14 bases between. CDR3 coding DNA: TGTGCCATCAGTGTGTCCGGGCGCGGGGAGACCCAGTACTTC. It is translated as CAISVSGRGETQYF.

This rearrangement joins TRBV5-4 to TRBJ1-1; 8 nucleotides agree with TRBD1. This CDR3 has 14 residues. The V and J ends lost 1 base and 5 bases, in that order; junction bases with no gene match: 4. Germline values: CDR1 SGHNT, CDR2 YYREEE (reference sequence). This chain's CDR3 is CASSLNRGLTEAFF. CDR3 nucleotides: TGTGCCAGCAGCTTGAACAGGGGGTTAACTGAAGCTTTCTTT.

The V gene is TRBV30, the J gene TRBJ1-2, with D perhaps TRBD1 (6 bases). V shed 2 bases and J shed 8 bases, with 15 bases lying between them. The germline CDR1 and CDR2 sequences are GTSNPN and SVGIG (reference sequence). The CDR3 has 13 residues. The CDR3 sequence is CAWSWGYRDGYTF. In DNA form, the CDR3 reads TGTGCCTGGAGTTGGGGCTACAGGGACGGCTACACCTTC.